This T cell receptor (beta chain) was captured by sequencing in a study of Ad26.COV2.S vaccination and SARS-CoV-2 variants. Study as a whole: Sample donor was a member of the COV1001 Ad26.COV2.S trial arm. Ad26.COV2.S, an intramuscular injection, was given once or twice 56 days apart. Study-level results: Total responses of T cells may have been underestimated by the analyses of TCR breadth and depth.

As regards this clone: Its antigen is not known.

Produced via immunoSEQ multiplex PCR; TCRdb's table is partial and in-frame only. The repertoire holds roughly 420,000 clones, with roughly 89% as singletons. The germline CDR1 and CDR2 sequences are SQVTM and ANQGSEA. This CDR3 spans 13 amino acids. V was shortened by 7 bases and J by 4 bases, with 13 bases between the two germline ends. Treatment described: over 15 received Ad26.COV2.S at low or high dose, single or two shots; roughly five received placebo; per-sample allocation not given. Sampling was performed 63 days after the first vaccine or placebo injection. Ad26 vector vaccine expressed Wuhan-strain SARS-CoV-2 spike.

The TCR sequence derives from a person between 18 and 60 years old who received the Ad26.COV2.S COVID-19 vaccine or a placebo. The specimen comprised peripheral blood, sampled in a trial of Ad26.COV2.S vaccine versus placebo. The chain combines TRBV29-1 with TRBJ1-4, with D perhaps TRBD1 (6 bases). CDR3 residues: CSAGGDINEKLFF. CDR3 nucleotides: TGCAGCGCCGGAGGGGACATTAATGAAAAACTGTTTTTT.